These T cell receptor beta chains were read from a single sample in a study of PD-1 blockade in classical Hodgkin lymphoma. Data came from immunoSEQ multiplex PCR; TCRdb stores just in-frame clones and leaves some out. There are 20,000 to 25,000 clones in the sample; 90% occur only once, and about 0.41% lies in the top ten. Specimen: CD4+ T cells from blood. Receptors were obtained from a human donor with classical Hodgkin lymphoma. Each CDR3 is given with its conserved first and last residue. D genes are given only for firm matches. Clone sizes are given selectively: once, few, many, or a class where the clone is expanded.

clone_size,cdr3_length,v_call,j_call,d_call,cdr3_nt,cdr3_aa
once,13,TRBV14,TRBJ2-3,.,TGTGCCAGCACCAGAAGGGGGGGTCGTACGCAGTATTTT,CASTRRGGRTQYF
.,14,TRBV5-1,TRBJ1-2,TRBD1,TGCGCCAGCAGCTTCAGGGGGCTCGACTATGGCTACACCTTC,CASSFRGLDYGYTF
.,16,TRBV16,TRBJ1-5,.,TGTGCCAGCAGCCATTCGCCGGGCCTTAGCAATCAGCCCCAGCATTTT,CASSHSPGLSNQPQHF
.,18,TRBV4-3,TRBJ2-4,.,TGCGCCAGCAGCCAACTAGGAAGGGGGTATGAATCCAAAAACATTCAGTACTTC,CASSQLGRGYESKNIQYF
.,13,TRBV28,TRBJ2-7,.,TGTGCCAGCAGTCCCGGACAGACGGGCGAGCAGTACTTC,CASSPGQTGEQYF
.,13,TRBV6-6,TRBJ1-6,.,TGTGCCAGCAGATTAAGGGGGGATTCACCCCTCCACTTT,CASRLRGDSPLHF
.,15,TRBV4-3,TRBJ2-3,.,TGCGCCAGCAGCCAACGGACCGGGGTCTCAGATACGCAGTATTTT,CASSQRTGVSDTQYF
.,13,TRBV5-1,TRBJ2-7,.,TGCGCCAGCAGCTTGGCCCCAGGCGGCGAGCAGTACTTC,CASSLAPGGEQYF
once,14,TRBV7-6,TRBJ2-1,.,TGTGCCAGCAGCGTTACTTCAGGGAATGGTGAGCAGTTCTTC,CASSVTSGNGEQFF
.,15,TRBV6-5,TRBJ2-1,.,TGTGCCAGCAGTTACATGGGGGGCGCGGCGGGTGAGCAGTTCTTC,CASSYMGGAAGEQFF
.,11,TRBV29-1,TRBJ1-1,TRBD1,TGCAGCGGAAGGACAGGGCGCGAAGCTTTCTTT,CSGRTGREAFF
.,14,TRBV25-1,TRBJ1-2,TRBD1,TGTGCCAGCAGGGACAGGGCGGCTATCGGTGGCTACACCTTC,CASRDRAAIGGYTF
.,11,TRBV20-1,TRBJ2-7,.,TGCAGTGCTAGAGATAACTACGAGCAGTACTTC,CSARDNYEQYF
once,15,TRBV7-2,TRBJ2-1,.,TGTGCCAGCAGCTTTTCCGGAAACTCCTACAATGAGCAGTTCTTC,CASSFSGNSYNEQFF
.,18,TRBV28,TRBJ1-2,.,TGTGCCAGCAGTTTATCCCCCAGGGTTAGCTCGGTTGACTATGGCTACACCTTC,CASSLSPRVSSVDYGYTF
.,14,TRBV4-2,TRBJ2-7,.,TGTGCCAGCAGCCAAGCCTTGGGTTCCTACGAGCAGTACTTC,CASSQALGSYEQYF
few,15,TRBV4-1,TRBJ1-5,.,TGCGCCAGCAGCCGAACAGACAAGTCGGGTCAGCCCCAGCATTTT,CASSRTDKSGQPQHF
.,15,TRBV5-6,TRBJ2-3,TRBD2,TGTGCCAGCAGTCACGGACTAGCTGGTGCAGATACGCAGTATTTT,CASSHGLAGADTQYF
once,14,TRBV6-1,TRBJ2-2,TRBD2,TGTGCCAGCAGTGGACTAGCGGACACCGGGGAGCTGTTTTTT,CASSGLADTGELFF
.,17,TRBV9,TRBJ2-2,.,TGTGCCAGCAGCCCCCAGGGGGGTCCCGGGGACACCGGGGAGCTGTTTTTT,CASSPQGGPGDTGELFF
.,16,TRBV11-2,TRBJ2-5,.,TGTGCCAGCAGCTTCCTAGGACTAACAGACCAAGAGACCCAGTACTTC,CASSFLGLTDQETQYF
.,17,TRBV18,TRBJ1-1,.,TGTGCCGGCTCACCACTGGCCTTGGGCAGCCTGAACACTGAAGCTTTCTTT,CAGSPLALGSLNTEAFF
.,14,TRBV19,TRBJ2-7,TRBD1,TGTGCCAGTAGTGAGGGGGCTAACTCCTACGAGCAGTACTTC,CASSEGANSYEQYF
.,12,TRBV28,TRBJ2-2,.,TGTGCCAGCAACTTGTTCGGCGGGGAGCTGTTTTTT,CASNLFGGELFF
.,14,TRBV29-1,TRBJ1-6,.,TGCAGCGTTAGGGACGGCCTTTCAAATTCACCCCTCCACTTT,CSVRDGLSNSPLHF
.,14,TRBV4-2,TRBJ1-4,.,TGTGCCAGCAGCCAAGAAGGGGGAAACGAAAAACTGTTTTTT,CASSQEGGNEKLFF
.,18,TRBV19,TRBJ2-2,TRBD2,TGTGCCAGTAGTATCCGACTAGCGGGGGTCACGAACACCGGGGAGCTGTTTTTT,CASSIRLAGVTNTGELFF
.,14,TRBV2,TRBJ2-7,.,TGTGCCAGCAGTGAACAGGGAAAGTCCTACGAGCAGTACTTC,CASSEQGKSYEQYF
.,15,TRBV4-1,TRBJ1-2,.,TGCGCCAGCAGCCAAGTTACGTCGGGCAACTATGGCTACACCTTC,CASSQVTSGNYGYTF
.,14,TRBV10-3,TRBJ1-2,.,TGTGCCATCAGTGAGTCTGGGACGTACTATGGCTACACCTTC,CAISESGTYYGYTF
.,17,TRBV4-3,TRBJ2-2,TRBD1,TGCGCCAGCAGCCAAGATAGGGGACAGGGGTACACCGGGGAGCTGTTTTTT,CASSQDRGQGYTGELFF
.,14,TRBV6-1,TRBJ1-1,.,TGTGCCAGCACTCTCGGGCCCGGGAACACTGAAGCTTTCTTT,CASTLGPGNTEAFF
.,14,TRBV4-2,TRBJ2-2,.,TGTGCCAGCAGCCAGGACACCTACACCGGGGAGCTGTTTTTT,CASSQDTYTGELFF
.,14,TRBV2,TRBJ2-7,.,TGTGCCAGCAGTGAGGTACAGGATAGGTACGAGCAGTACTTC,CASSEVQDRYEQYF
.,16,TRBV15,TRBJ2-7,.,TGTGCCACCAGCAGAGAGTTGACTAGTCCTCCCTACGAGCAGTACTTC,CATSRELTSPPYEQYF
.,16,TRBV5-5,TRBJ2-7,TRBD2,TGTGCCAGCAGCTTCCCCGGACTAGCGGGAAACTACGAGCAGTACTTC,CASSFPGLAGNYEQYF
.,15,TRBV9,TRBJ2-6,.,TGTGCCAGCAGCCCCTTTCGGACTGGGGCCAACGTCCTGACTTTC,CASSPFRTGANVLTF
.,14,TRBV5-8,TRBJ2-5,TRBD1,TGTGCCAGCAGCTTGAACAGGGGACAAGAGACCCAGTACTTC,CASSLNRGQETQYF
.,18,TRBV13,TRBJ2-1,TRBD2,TGTGCCAGCAGCTCCCCCTCCGCTAGCGGGAGGATCTACAATGAGCAGTTCTTC,CASSSPSASGRIYNEQFF
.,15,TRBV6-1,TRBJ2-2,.,TGTGCCAGCAGGGAGGGCACCGCGAACACCGGGGAGCTGTTTTTT,CASREGTANTGELFF
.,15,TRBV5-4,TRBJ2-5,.,TGTGCCAGCAGCTTTCATGAACGGGGTATTGAGACCCAGTACTTC,CASSFHERGIETQYF
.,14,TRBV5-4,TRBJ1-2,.,TGTGCCAGCAGCCTGCAGGGCCGGAACTATGGCTACACCTTC,CASSLQGRNYGYTF
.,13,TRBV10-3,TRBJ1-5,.,TGTGCCATCAGGGACAGCGGAAATCAGCCCCAGCATTTT,CAIRDSGNQPQHF
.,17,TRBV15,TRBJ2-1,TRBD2,TGTGCCACCAGCAGAGCCTCGGGGCTAGCGGGAGTCTATGAGCAGTTCTTC,CATSRASGLAGVYEQFF
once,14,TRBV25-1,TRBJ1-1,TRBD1,TGTGCCAGCAGTGACGACAGGGGGAATACTGAAGCTTTCTTT,CASSDDRGNTEAFF
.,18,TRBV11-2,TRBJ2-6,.,TGTGCCAGCAGGTACTGGGGTGGCGGCCTCTCTGGGGCCAACGTCCTGACTTTC,CASRYWGGGLSGANVLTF
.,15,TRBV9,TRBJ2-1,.,TGTGCCAGCAGCGCGGATGCTTCAGTCTTTAATGAGCAGTTCTTC,CASSADASVFNEQFF
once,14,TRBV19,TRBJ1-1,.,TGTGCCAGTAGTATACGGGGTATGAACACTGAAGCTTTCTTT,CASSIRGMNTEAFF
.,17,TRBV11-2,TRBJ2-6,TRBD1,TGTGCCAGCAGCCAGGGACAGGGGGCGCTTGGGGCCAACGTCCTGACTTTC,CASSQGQGALGANVLTF
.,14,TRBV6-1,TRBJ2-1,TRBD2,TGTGCCGGCAAGGGACTAGCGGTCTACAATGAGCAGTTCTTC,CAGKGLAVYNEQFF
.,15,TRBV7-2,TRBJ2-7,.,TGTGCCAGCAGCTTAGCGTCAGGGGGGAACTACGAGCAGTACTTC,CASSLASGGNYEQYF
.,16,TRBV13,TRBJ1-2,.,TGTGCCAGCAGGGACCCTAGGGACTCCTCAAGAAGGGGCTACACCTTC,CASRDPRDSSRRGYTF
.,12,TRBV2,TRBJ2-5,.,TGTGCCAAGCAGGGCGGACAAGAGACCCAGTACTTC,CAKQGGQETQYF
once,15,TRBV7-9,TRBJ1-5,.,TGTGCCAGCAGCTACTCCGACGGAAGCAATCAGCCCCAGCATTTT,CASSYSDGSNQPQHF
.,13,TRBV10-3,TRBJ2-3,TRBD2,TGTGCCATCAGGGCGGGGGGACCAGATACGCAGTATTTT,CAIRAGGPDTQYF
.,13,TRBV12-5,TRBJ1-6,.,TGTGCTAGTGGTTTCGCGGGGGGATCACCCCTCCACTTT,CASGFAGGSPLHF
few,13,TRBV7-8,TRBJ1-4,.,TGTGCCAGCAGCTTCGAGGAGCAGGGCAAACTGTTTTTT,CASSFEEQGKLFF